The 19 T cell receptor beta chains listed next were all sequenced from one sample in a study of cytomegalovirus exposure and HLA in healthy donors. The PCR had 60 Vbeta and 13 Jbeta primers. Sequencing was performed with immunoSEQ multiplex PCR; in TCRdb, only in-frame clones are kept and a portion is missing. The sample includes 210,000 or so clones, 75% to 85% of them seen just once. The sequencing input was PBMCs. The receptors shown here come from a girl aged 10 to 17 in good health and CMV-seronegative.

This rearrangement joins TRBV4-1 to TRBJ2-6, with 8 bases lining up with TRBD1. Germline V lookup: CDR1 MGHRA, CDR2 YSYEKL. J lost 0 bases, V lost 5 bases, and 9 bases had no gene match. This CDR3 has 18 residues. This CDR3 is CASSSSQGADSGANVLTF. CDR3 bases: TGCGCCAGCAGCTCGTCGCAGGGGGCTGACTCTGGGGCCAACGTCCTGACTTTC.

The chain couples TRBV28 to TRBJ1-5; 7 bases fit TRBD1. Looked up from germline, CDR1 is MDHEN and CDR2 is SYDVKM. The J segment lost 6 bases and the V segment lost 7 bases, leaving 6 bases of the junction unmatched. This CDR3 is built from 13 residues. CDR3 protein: CASNDRVSQPQHF. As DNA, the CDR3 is TGTGCCAGCAACGACAGGGTATCTCAGCCCCAGCATTTT.

The CDR3, as DNA: TGTGCCAGCAGCTCGCTGGCCGGGTCCTATGGCTACACCTTC. The encoded protein is CASSSLAGSYGYTF. The chain joins TRBV7-9 to TRBJ1-2; D gene unclear. The CDR3 length is 14 residues. V was trimmed by 4 bases and J by 4 bases, leaving 13 bases between them. Germline V gives CDR1 SEHNR, CDR2 FQNEAQ (reference sequence).

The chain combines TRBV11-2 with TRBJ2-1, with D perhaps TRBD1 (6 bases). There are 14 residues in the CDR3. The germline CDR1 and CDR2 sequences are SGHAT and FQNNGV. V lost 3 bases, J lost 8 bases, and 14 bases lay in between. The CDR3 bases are TGTGCCAGCAGCTTGGCAGGGGTGCAGGATGAGCAGTTCTTC. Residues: CASSLAGVQDEQFF.

In nucleotides, the CDR3 is TGTGCCAGCAGCGGCGGGGGTACACTTCAGCACCCCCAAGAGACCCAGTACTTC. Its protein is CASSGGGTLQHPQETQYF. The genes are TRBV5-6 and TRBJ2-5, with 7 nucleotides matching TRBD2. The CDR3 covers 18 residues. With 4 bases clipped from V and 1 base from J, the junction kept 16 bases outside the gene matches. From germline, CDR1 is SGHDT and CDR2 YYEEEE.

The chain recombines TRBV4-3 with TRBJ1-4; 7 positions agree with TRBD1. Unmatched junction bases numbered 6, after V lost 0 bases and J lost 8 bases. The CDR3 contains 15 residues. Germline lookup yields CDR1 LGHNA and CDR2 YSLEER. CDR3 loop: CASSQEGQTREKLFF. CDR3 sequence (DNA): TGCGCCAGCAGCCAAGAGGGACAGACAAGAGAAAAACTGTTTTTT.

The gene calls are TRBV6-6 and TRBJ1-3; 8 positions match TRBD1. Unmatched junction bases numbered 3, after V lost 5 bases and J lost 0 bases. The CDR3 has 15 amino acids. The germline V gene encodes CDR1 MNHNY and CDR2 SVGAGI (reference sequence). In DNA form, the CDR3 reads TGTGCCAGCAGTAAGGGACAGGCCTCTGGAAACACCATATATTTT. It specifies CASSKGQASGNTIYF.

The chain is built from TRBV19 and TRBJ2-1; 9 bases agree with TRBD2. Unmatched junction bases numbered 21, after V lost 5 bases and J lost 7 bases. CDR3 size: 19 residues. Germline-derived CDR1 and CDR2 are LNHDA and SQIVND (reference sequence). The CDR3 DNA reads TGTGCCAGTAGTCGAGCGGGAGGCACGGCACGACGGGTTAAGAATGAGCAGTTCTTC. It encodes CASSRAGGTARRVKNEQFF. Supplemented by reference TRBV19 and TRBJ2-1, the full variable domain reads DGGITQSPKYLFRKEGQNVTLSCEQNLNHDAMYWYRQDPGQGLRLIYYSQIVNDFQKGDIAEGYSVSREKKESFPLTVTSAQKNPTAFYLCASSRAGGTARRVKNEQFFGPGTRLTVL.

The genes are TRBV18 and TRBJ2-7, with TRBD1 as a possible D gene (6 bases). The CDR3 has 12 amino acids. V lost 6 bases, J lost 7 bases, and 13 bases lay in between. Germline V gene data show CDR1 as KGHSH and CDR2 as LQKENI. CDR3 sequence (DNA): TGTGCCAGCTCCCCCCAGGGGCGGGAGCAGTACTTC. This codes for CASSPQGREQYF.

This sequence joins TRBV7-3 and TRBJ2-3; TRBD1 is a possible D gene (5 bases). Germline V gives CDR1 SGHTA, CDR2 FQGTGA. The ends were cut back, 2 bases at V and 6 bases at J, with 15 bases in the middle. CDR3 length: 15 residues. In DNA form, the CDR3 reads TGTGCCAGCAGCTTAGGTCAGGGCCCGCCGGATACGCAGTATTTT. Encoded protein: CASSLGQGPPDTQYF.

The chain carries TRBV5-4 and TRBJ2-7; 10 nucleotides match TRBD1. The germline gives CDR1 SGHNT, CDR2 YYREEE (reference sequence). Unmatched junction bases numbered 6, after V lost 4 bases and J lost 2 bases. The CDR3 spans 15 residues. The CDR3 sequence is CASSPDRGSAYEQYF. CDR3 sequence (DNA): TGTGCCAGCAGCCCGGACAGGGGGAGCGCCTACGAGCAGTACTTC.

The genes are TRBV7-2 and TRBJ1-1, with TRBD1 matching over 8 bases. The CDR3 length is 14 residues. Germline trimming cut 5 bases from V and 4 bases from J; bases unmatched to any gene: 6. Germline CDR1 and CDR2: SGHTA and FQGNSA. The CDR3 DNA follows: TGTGCCAGCAGCAAAGGACAGGGAAGCACTGAAGCTTTCTTT. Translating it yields CASSKGQGSTEAFF.

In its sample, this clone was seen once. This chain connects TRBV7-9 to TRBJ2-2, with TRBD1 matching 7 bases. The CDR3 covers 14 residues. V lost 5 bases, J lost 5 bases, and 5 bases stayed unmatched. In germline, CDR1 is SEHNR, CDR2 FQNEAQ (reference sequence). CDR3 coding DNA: TGTGCCAGCAGCGCCGACAGGGATACCGGGGAGCTGTTTTTT. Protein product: CASSADRDTGELFF.

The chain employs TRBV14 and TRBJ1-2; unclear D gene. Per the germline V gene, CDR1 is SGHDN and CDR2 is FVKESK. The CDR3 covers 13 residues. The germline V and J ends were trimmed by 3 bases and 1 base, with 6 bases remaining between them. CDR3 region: CASSHGVNYGYTF. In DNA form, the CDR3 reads TGTGCCAGCAGCCACGGGGTTAACTATGGCTACACCTTC.

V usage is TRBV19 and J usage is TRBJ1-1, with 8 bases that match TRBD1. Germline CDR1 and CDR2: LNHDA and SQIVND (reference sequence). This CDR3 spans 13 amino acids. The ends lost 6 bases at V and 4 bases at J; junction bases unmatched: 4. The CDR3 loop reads CASSTGGITEAFF. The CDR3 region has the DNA TGTGCCAGTAGCACAGGGGGGATCACTGAAGCTTTCTTT.

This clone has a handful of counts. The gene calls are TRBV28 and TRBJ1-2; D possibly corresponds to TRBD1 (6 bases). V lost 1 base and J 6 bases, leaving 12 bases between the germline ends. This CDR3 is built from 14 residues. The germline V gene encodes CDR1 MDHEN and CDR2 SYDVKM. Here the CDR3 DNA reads TGTGCCAGCAGTTTATATCCCGCAGGGGATGGCTACACCTTC. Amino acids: CASSLYPAGDGYTF.

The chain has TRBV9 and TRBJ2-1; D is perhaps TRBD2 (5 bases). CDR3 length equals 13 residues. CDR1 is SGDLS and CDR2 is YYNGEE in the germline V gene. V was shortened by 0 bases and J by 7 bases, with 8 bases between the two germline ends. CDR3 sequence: CASSVGTGNEQFF. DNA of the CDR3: TGTGCCAGCAGCGTAGGGACGGGGAATGAGCAGTTCTTC.

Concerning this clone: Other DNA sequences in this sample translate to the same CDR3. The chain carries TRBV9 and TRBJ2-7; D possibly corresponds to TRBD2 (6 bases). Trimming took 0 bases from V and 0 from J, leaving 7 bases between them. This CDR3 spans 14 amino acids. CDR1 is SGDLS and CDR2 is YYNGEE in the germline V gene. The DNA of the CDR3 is TGTGCCAGCAGCGTAGACGGGAGCTCCTACGAGCAGTACTTC. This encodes CASSVDGSSYEQYF. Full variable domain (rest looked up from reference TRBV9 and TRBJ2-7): DSGVTQTPKHLITATGQRVTLRCSPRSGDLSVYWYQQSLDQGLQFLIQYYNGEERAKGNILERFSAQQFPDLHSELNLSSLELGDSALYFCASSVDGSSYEQYFGPGTRLTVT.

Here the CDR3 reads CASRSGSSEQFF. The CDR3 nucleotides are TGTGCCAGCAGATCTGGTAGCAGTGAGCAGTTCTTC. The chain carries TRBV28 and TRBJ2-1; the D is unclear. The CDR3 loop spans 12 amino acids. Trimming left V 6 bases short and J 9 bases short, with 12 bases between. Looked up from germline, CDR1 is MDHEN and CDR2 is SYDVKM.